These 25 T cell receptor beta chains originate from one sample sequenced in a study of blood T cell repertoires in COVID-19. Clones were sequenced by immunoSEQ multiplex PCR, and TCRdb holds only the in-frame ones, with some missing. The table lists about 400,000 clones, more than 70% of them singletons. The source material was peripheral blood. The receptors come from a man aged 40-49 years with acute or convalescent COVID-19.

The rearrangement uses TRBV5-1 and TRBJ1-3; TRBD1 agrees at 9 bases. V lost 6 bases and J lost 7; bases outside the gene matches: 20. In germline, CDR1 is SGHRS, CDR2 YFSETQ. The length of the CDR3 is 18 residues. CDR3 nucleotides: TGCGCCAGCAAGGGGACTGTCTCGGGACAGGGAGCAAGGAACACCATATATTTT. Protein product: CASKGTVSGQGARNTIYF.

The V call is TRBV6-2 or TRBV6-3, the J call TRBJ2-7; 9 bases are a match to TRBD2. V lost 2 bases, J lost 3 bases, and 5 bases stayed unmatched. CDR1 is MNHEY and CDR2 is SVGEGT in the germline V gene. CDR3 length equals 15 residues. Here the CDR3 reads CASSYRLAGNYEQYF. DNA of the CDR3: TGTGCCAGCAGTTACCGGCTAGCGGGAAACTACGAGCAGTACTTC.

This clone was seen many times. The rearrangement links TRBV7-2 to TRBJ1-2; D is ambiguous. Germline values: CDR1 SGHTA, CDR2 FQGNSA. This CDR3 has 13 amino acids. Deletions cut 3 bases from V and 7 bases from J, with 12 bases between. The CDR3 bases are TGTGCCAGCAGCTTGGCTGGTTCGGGTGGCTACACCTTC. Translated, it gives CASSLAGSGGYTF.

The V and J genes are TRBV7-3 and TRBJ2-1; weak D call: TRBD1 (5 bases). V lost 3 bases and J 4 bases, leaving 22 bases between the germline ends. The length of the CDR3 is 18 residues. Germline V lookup: CDR1 SGHTA, CDR2 FQGTGA. This CDR3 is CASSFQGGAAPPYNEQFF. CDR3 DNA: TGTGCCAGCAGCTTCCAAGGTGGGGCGGCTCCTCCTTACAATGAGCAGTTCTTC. The variable domain in full, with the rest retrieved from reference TRBV7-3 and TRBJ2-1, is GAGVSQTPSNKVTEKGKYVELRCDPISGHTALYWYRQSLGQGPEFLIYFQGTGAADDSGLPNDRFFAVRPEGSVSTLKIQRTERGDSAVYLCASSFQGGAAPPYNEQFFGPGTRLTVL.

The chain has TRBV27 and TRBJ1-2, with 7 nucleotides matching TRBD1. Germline CDR1 and CDR2: MNHEY and SMNVEV (reference sequence). Unmatched junction bases numbered 3, after V lost 2 bases and J lost 3 bases. The CDR3 loop spans 14 amino acids. The CDR3 reads CASSLQGVDYGYTF. CDR3 DNA sequence: TGTGCCAGCAGTTTACAGGGGGTAGACTATGGCTACACCTTC.

This sequence joins TRBV21-1 and TRBJ2-1; the table's D call, TRBD2, has no DNA check behind it. TRBV21-1 is listed as a pseudogene. The CDR3 consists of 20 residues. The CDR3 nucleotides read TGTGCCAGCAGCAAAGGCAAGTTCGGGCAGCGGGCGGCCGAAGAGAATGAGCAGTTCTTC. It yields the protein CASSKGKFGQRAAEENEQFF.

V and J are TRBV2 and TRBJ2-6; D is undetermined. Looked up from germline, CDR1 is SNHLY and CDR2 is FYNNEI. The CDR3 contains 16 residues. The V gene lost 8 bases and the J gene lost 1 base, with 15 bases spanning the gap. CDR3 region: CASDSDLASGANVLTF. CDR3 sequence (DNA): TGTGCCAGCGACTCAGACCTGGCTTCTGGGGCCAACGTCCTGACTTTC.

This chain links TRBV3-1 (or the pseudogene TRBV3-2) with TRBJ2-1, with 9 positions matching TRBD2. The ends lost 4 bases at V and 7 bases at J; junction bases unmatched: 14. Per germline, CDR1 LGHDT and CDR2 YNNKEL (reference sequence). The CDR3 loop spans 17 amino acids. The CDR3 nucleotides are TGTGCCAGCAGCCCCCGTGGTTATAGCGGGGGCCGAAATGAGCAGTTCTTC. Translation: CASSPRGYSGGRNEQFF.

CDR3 protein: CATAPAGPQHF. CDR3 nucleotides: TGTGCCACGGCCCCCGCGGGGCCCCAGCATTTT. The chain links TRBV24-1 to TRBJ1-5; D is unresolved. CDR3 length: 11 amino acids. Germline V gene lookup returns CDR1 KGHDR and CDR2 SFDVKD. V was pared by 10 bases and J by 9 bases, with 12 bases between.

The V gene is TRBV27, the J gene TRBJ2-2, with D perhaps TRBD1 (6 bases). V lost 1 base and J 6 bases, leaving 15 bases between the germline ends. The CDR3 runs 16 residues. Per the germline V gene, CDR1 is MNHEY and CDR2 is SMNVEV (reference sequence). CDR3 sequence (DNA): TGTGCCAGCAGTTTATTTGGGCAGGGGAGTCCCGGGGAGCTGTTTTTT. Its protein product is CASSLFGQGSPGELFF.

The sample holds one count of this clone. The genes are TRBV29-1 and TRBJ1-5; a possible D gene is TRBD1 (6 bases). Germline lookup yields CDR1 SQVTM and CDR2 ANQGSEA. Trimming cost V 5 bases and J 1 base, with 9 bases left between them. The CDR3 spans 13 residues. The CDR3 nucleotides are TGCAGCGTTTCAGGGGACAGCAATCAGCCCCAGCATTTT. This encodes CSVSGDSNQPQHF.

The V call is TRBV30, the J call TRBJ1-1, with TRBD1 as a possible D gene (5 bases). The CDR3 covers 13 residues. Germline lookup yields CDR1 GTSNPN and CDR2 SVGIG (reference sequence). Between the trimmed V and J ends, which lost 3 bases and 7 bases, there was a span of 15 bases. CDR3 region: CAWRGGDSHEAFF. The CDR3 DNA sequence: TGTGCCTGGAGGGGCGGGGACTCCCATGAAGCTTTCTTT.

This chain joins TRBV27 and TRBJ2-1, with TRBD2 identical over 9 bases. V dropped 7 bases and J dropped 5; count of bases not matched to a gene: 9. The CDR3 has 15 amino acids. Germline V CDR1 and CDR2: MNHEY, SMNVEV (reference sequence). DNA of the CDR3: TGTGCCAGCAAAATAGCGGGAGTAAGTGACAATGAGCAGTTCTTC. This sequence encodes CASKIAGVSDNEQFF.

The chain joins TRBV7-3 to TRBJ2-7, with D possibly TRBD1 on 6 matching bases. V shed 4 bases and J shed 0 bases, with 13 bases lying between them. The CDR3 length is 15 residues. Germline lookup yields CDR1 SGHTA and CDR2 FQGTGA. In DNA, the CDR3 is TGTGCCAGCAGCTACGGGACACCCCACTCCTACGAGCAGTACTTC. Protein sequence: CASSYGTPHSYEQYF.

The chain links TRBV7-3 to TRBJ2-2; 7 nucleotides align to TRBD2. Trimming took 2 bases from V and 5 from J; bases not matched to a gene: 8. The germline V gene has CDR1 SGHTA and CDR2 FQGTGA. This CDR3 is built from 16 residues. The CDR3 sequence is CASSLRSGANTGELFF. Here the CDR3 DNA reads TGTGCCAGCAGCTTACGGAGCGGGGCAAATACCGGGGAGCTGTTTTTT.

This chain's CDR3 is CASSTGGSSSYEQYF. CDR3 in DNA: TGTGCCAGCAGCACAGGGGGTTCAAGCTCCTACGAGCAGTACTTC. This sequence joins TRBV13 and TRBJ2-7; 8 bases map to TRBD1. This CDR3 has 15 amino acids. Germline assignment: CDR1 PRHDT and CDR2 FYEKMQ (reference sequence). J was trimmed by 0 bases and V by 5 bases; bases with no gene match: 6.

The rearrangement joins TRBV29-1 to TRBJ1-5; D is unresolved. The CDR3 has 13 residues. CDR1 is SQVTM, CDR2 ANQGSEA, per germline. Trimming took off 4 bases at V and 1 base at J, with 8 bases between the two ends. This CDR3 is CSVGSESNQPQHF. The CDR3, as DNA: TGCAGCGTTGGATCGGAGAGCAATCAGCCCCAGCATTTT.

The V gene is TRBV6-5, the J gene TRBJ1-1, with D perhaps matching TRBD1 (5 bases). The germline V gene encodes CDR1 MNHEY and CDR2 SVGAGI. V lost 8 bases and J lost 5, with 15 bases in between. The CDR3 covers 13 residues. The CDR3 coding sequence is TGTGCCAGCGCGACCAGGGAGGGGACTGAAGCTTTCTTT. It yields the protein CASATREGTEAFF.

The genes are TRBV6-2 or TRBV6-3 and TRBJ2-3, with D perhaps TRBD2 (6 bases). Germline CDR1 is MNHEY and CDR2 is SVGEGT. V lost 5 bases, J lost 6 bases, and 15 bases lay in between. The CDR3 runs to 14 residues. The DNA for the CDR3 is TGTGCCAGCAGTCCACCGGGACTTCGGGATACGCAGTATTTT. Encoded protein: CASSPPGLRDTQYF.

The J gene is TRBJ2-1, the V gene TRBV5-4; weak D call: TRBD1 (6 bases). Trimming removed 2 bases from V and 7 bases from J, with 10 bases in between. The length of the CDR3 is 13 residues. Germline lookup yields CDR1 SGHNT and CDR2 YYREEE (reference sequence). CDR3 coding DNA: TGTGCCAGCAGCTTCCAGGGGTGGAATGAGCAGTTCTTC. Translation: CASSFQGWNEQFF.

In this sample, this clone turned up a few times. V gene TRBV27 combines with J gene TRBJ1-5, with TRBD1 matching over 9 bases. Trimming cost V 5 bases and J 7 bases; bases outside gene matches: 6. Germline CDR1 MNHEY, CDR2 SMNVEV (reference sequence). CDR3 length: 14 amino acids. The CDR3 spells CASSLGQGNQPQHF. CDR3 in DNA: TGTGCCAGCAGTCTTGGACAGGGGAACCAGCCCCAGCATTTT.

In regard to this clone: The germline gene is not matched at one end of the junction; a read error may be the cause. The chain links TRBV7-2 to TRBJ2-3, with TRBD2 identical over 13 bases. Germline lookup yields CDR1 SGHTA and CDR2 FQGNSA. The CDR3 is 19 amino acids. Here the CDR3 reads CASSSRTSGSVRSTDTQYF. The CDR3, as DNA: TGTGCCAGCAGCTCCCGGACTAGCGGGAGTGTTCGTAGCACGGATACGCAGTATTTT.

This CDR3 reads CASSGNRGRVNYGYTF. Here the CDR3 DNA reads TGTGCCAGCAGCGGTAACAGGGGGCGGGTGAACTATGGCTACACCTTC. This chain joins TRBV9 and TRBJ1-2, with 9 bases lining up with TRBD1. Germline assignment: CDR1 SGDLS and CDR2 YYNGEE. The CDR3 totals 16 residues. Trimming removed 3 bases from V and 2 bases from J; junction bases left unmatched: 8.

The chain joins TRBV6-1 to TRBJ1-5, with unresolved D. Trimming cost V 1 base and J 6 bases, with 7 bases left between them. CDR3 length: 13 residues. CDR1 is MNHNS and CDR2 is SASEGT in the germline V gene. The CDR3 loop is CASSEESVQPQHF. CDR3 DNA sequence: TGTGCCAGCAGTGAAGAGTCGGTTCAGCCCCAGCATTTT.

This clone was counted once. A junction boundary mismatches the germline segment, possibly from a read error. V usage is TRBV7-7 and J usage is TRBJ2-1, with 8 positions matching TRBD2. The CDR3 extends over 15 amino acids. The V gene's germline CDR1 is SSHAT and CDR2 FNYEAQ (reference sequence). The CDR3 DNA reads as TGTGCTAGCAGTCCACGTAGCGGGACCTACAATGAGCAGTTCTTC. Residues: CASSPRSGTYNEQFF.